Given below is one T cell receptor (beta chain) in context. The antigen it recognizes is unknown. No base quality information exists; no much larger clone differs at one position. At diagnosis, peripheral blood, uninvolved tumor-adjacent lung and tumor were collected and were preserved as a mix of fresh-frozen and FFPE material. Blood samples were analyzed as peripheral blood mononuclear cells for TCR repertoire profiling. The immunoSEQ Assay was used to sequence TCR beta CDR3 regions from DNA. For the original study's pipeline: T cell density was computed as TCR beta template counts normalized to usable DNA estimated by amplifying housekeeping genes. Richness was estimated with the preseqR package, extrapolating to 400,000 templates for PBMC samples and 120,000 templates for tissue samples. Clonality was taken to be one minus Pielou's evenness. Differential abundance testing on productive amino-acid clonotypes, with a minimum total count of 5 and an alpha of 0.1, was used to identify tissue-enriched TCRs. Repertoire overlap between compartments was quantified with the Jaccard Index and Morisita Overlap Index. GLIPH grouped TCR beta CDR3s together with public tetramer-defined viral CDR3s, and a viral motif had to include at least three viral sequences and show V-gene enrichment. Imported from immuneACCESS, the table was reduced by TCRdb to in-frame sequences with V and J called. These copies leave out some clones; in studies compared against another copy, an unresolved V gene accounts for under half, and the cause of the remainder is not known. The DNA gave D and trimming, while V, J and clone size come from that table. The sample includes about 25,000 clones, with approximately 88% observed a single time. The ten largest account for approximately 10% of the sample.

The sample originates from a study of T cells in localized non-small cell lung cancer (dated by TCRdb to the early 2020s). About the study as a whole: Comparing tumors with uninvolved tumor-adjacent lungs, the study looked at the T cell repertoires of roughly 250 patients with early-stage NSCLC. The cohort was made up of approximately 250 treatment-naive NSCLC patients whose localized lung tumors had been resected. NSCLC patients had a mean age of approximately 66 years, and 129 were male and over 85 female.

Results and caveats for the whole study, not just this receptor: Multi-region tumor sequencing was not performed, so intratumor heterogeneity could not be excluded. Higher T cell density in blood was associated with longer overall survival, whereas higher clonality in adjacent lung was associated with shorter survival. Uninvolved tumor-adjacent lung showed the highest T cell clonality, higher than tumor, which suggests more focused antigenic responses in the adjacent lung. Since the design was exploratory, TCR variables were selected using unadjusted p-values with no false-discovery rate correction. Of the top 100 tumor clones, a median of approximately 60 were detected in paired uninvolved adjacent lung; under 35 were also among that lung's top 100.

The germline V gene encodes CDR1 SGHRS and CDR2 YFSETQ. The CDR3 numbers 15 residues from cysteine through phenylalanine. The DNA shown is the 45-base CDR3, in frame from base 1. Here V drops 4 bases and J drops 3 bases, and the junction holds 2 bases not matched to any gene. This sequence was found in a woman between 35 and 70 years old with stage III lung adenocarcinoma. The sequence joins TRBV5-1 to TRBJ2-6; 9 junctional bases match TRBD1. The sequences come from peripheral blood mononuclear cells, collected before any cancer treatment. The CDR3: CASSGTGFGANVLTF. The DNA sequence reads TGCGCCAGCAGCGGGACAGGGTTTGGGGCCAACGTCCTGACTTTC.